The rows below give T cell receptor beta chains drawn from one sample of a study of cytomegalovirus exposure and HLA in healthy donors. Clones were read by immunoSEQ multiplex PCR, and TCRdb kept only the in-frame ones, dropping some. This table has almost 95,000 clones, around two thirds appearing once. What was sequenced was PBMCs. The receptors were gathered from a man in his thirties or forties in good health and CMV-seronegative. Both conserved end residues are part of each CDR3. D genes are given only for firm matches. For some rows the clone size is stated as once, few or many, or as a class when expanded; others skip it.

clone_size,j_call,d_call,v_call,cdr3_aa,cdr3_nt
.,TRBJ2-1,TRBD2,TRBV28,CATILAGVYNEQFF,TGTGCCACTATACTAGCGGGAGTCTACAATGAGCAGTTCTTC
.,TRBJ1-6,.,TRBV2,CADRTDLNSPLHF,TGTGCCGACCGGACAGATTTAAATTCACCCCTCCACTTT
.,TRBJ1-5,.,TRBV28,CASSFSAGGNQPQHF,TGTGCCAGCAGTTTCTCGGCCGGGGGCAATCAGCCCCAGCATTTT
few,TRBJ1-4,.,TRBV11-2,CASSPTGRGEKLFF,TGTGCCAGCAGCCCCACGGGGCGGGGTGAAAAACTGTTTTTT
.,TRBJ2-2,.,TRBV19,CASTTRGSGTGELFF,TGTGCCAGTACCACCCGGGGTTCGGGCACCGGGGAGCTGTTTTTT
once,TRBJ2-1,TRBD1,TRBV29-1,CSVIRGNEQFF,TGCAGCGTTATCAGGGGGAACGAGCAGTTCTTC
.,TRBJ2-7,TRBD2,TRBV6-6,CASSRGGSGSEQYF,TGTGCCAGCAGTCGGGGAGGGTCAGGCAGCGAGCAGTACTTC
few,TRBJ2-7,.,TRBV7-2,CASSLAAGNEQYF,TGTGCCAGCAGCTTAGCGGCAGGGAACGAGCAGTACTTC
.,TRBJ1-4,TRBD1,TRBV2,CASSEAGVGQANEKLFF,TGTGCCAGCAGTGAAGCGGGCGTTGGACAGGCAAATGAAAAACTGTTTTTT
once,TRBJ2-2,.,TRBV21-1,CASSWVGGNTGELFF,TGTGCCAGCAGCTGGGTGGGGGGTAACACCGGGGAGCTGTTTTTT
few,TRBJ2-7,TRBD1,TRBV18,CASSPTGVTYEQYF,TGTGCCAGCTCACCGACAGGGGTGACCTACGAGCAGTACTTC
.,TRBJ2-1,TRBD1,TRBV7-9,CANQDRAGEQFF,TGTGCCAACCAAGACAGGGCCGGCGAGCAGTTCTTC
.,TRBJ1-5,TRBD1,TRBV4-3,CASSQDSGGRQPQHF,TGCGCCAGCAGCCAAGATTCAGGGGGCAGGCAGCCCCAGCATTTT
.,TRBJ1-1,.,TRBV14,CASSQDRVKKAFF,TGTGCCAGCAGCCAAGATCGCGTGAAGAAAGCTTTCTTT
.,TRBJ2-1,TRBD1,TRBV28,CASSWGQGEQFF,TGTGCCAGCAGTTGGGGACAGGGAGAGCAGTTCTTC
.,TRBJ2-7,TRBD1,TRBV2,CASNRGTYEQYF,TGTGCCAGCAACAGGGGGACCTACGAGCAGTACTTC